This T cell receptor beta chain originates from a study of CD8+ T cells in alopecia areata. Sequencing templates came from extracted RNA that was reverse transcribed into cDNA. Profiling relied on immunoSEQ multiplex PCR, and the TCRdb table lists in-frame clones only, not all of them. The table includes 150,000 or so clones, less than 75% detected once. The treatment denotes: oral pan-JAK inhibitor, 5-10 mg twice daily. J gave up 2 bases and V 5 bases, and 3 bases lay outside the gene matches. CDR3 size: 15 residues. Germline CDR1 reads MNHEY; CDR2 reads SVGAGI. The TCR was taken from a human donor with alopecia areata. Sequences were derived from CD4+ T cells sorted from blood, sampled between weeks 55 and 70, from a patient treated with tofacitinib. The chain uses TRBV6-5 and TRBJ2-6; 7 nucleotides agree with TRBD1. This chain's CDR3 is CASSITGAGANVLTF. The CDR3 bases are TGTGCCAGCAGTATTACAGGGGCTGGGGCCAACGTCCTGACTTTC.